This paragraph covers one T cell receptor (beta chain) sequence. What antigen it recognizes has not been identified. No quality values exist for individual bases; no much larger clone is one base distant. Full-length TCR variable regions were amplified by 5' RACE PCR using constant-region reverse primers, and then by semi-nested PCR using Nested Universal Primer A. The ReliaPrep RNA Cell Miniprep System was used to extract total RNA, which was then reverse transcribed into 5'RACE-ready cDNA with the SMARTer RACE 5'/3' Kit. Multiplex adaptors were used to barcode full-length TCR alpha and beta libraries, and the barcoded libraries were sequenced on an Illumina MiSeq. Turning to the authors' computational methods: Sequencing data were pooled across the five patients for each of nine subset-tissue groups and compared by unsupervised clustering of TCR gene usage. Repertoire similarity was calculated with the Morisita-Horn index, weighting shared sequences by their contribution to each repertoire. In-frame beta chains were kept once TCRdb had trimmed the public reads at Q25 with fastp and called clones with MiXCR. Rows with a matching CDR3 protein are joined into one entry that keeps the most common DNA and genes. In this record, the V and J calls reflect TCRdb's handling and not the investigators' own analysis. This sample has thousands of distinct CDR3 sequences in its table, and more than 50% of those were observed once. Under 7% of the sample belongs to the ten largest clones.

The sample is drawn from a study (dated by TCRdb to between 2014 and 2016). Regarding the research as a whole: The study set out to test whether tumor-infiltrating Tregs in breast cancer get recruited from blood Tregs or are instead converted in situ from other CD4+ T cell subsets. Results and caveats for the whole study, not just this receptor: The greatest overlap of tumor-infiltrating Treg TCR alpha and beta sequences was observed with tumor naive CD4+ T cells, followed by blood naive CD4+ T cells. Tumor memory CD4+ T cell TCR gene usage was found to cluster with blood and lymph node memory CD4+ cells and with lymph node naive CD4+ cells. The validation in the larger cohort was limited to a single TCR beta V-J rearrangement instead of whole repertoires.

V loses 7 bases, J loses 0 bases, and the germline ends lie 9 bases apart. From cysteine to phenylalanine, the CDR3 is 13 amino acids long. Only the CDR3 region is kept as DNA, spanning 39 bases read in frame from base 1. CDR1 MNHNS and CDR2 SASEGT are derived from the germline V gene. Memory CD4+ T cells were isolated as CD4+CD45RO+CD25- cells. Tregs, naive and memory CD4+ T cells from tumor, blood and ipsilateral draining lymph nodes of 4 or 5 breast cancer patients underwent full-length TCR alpha and beta sequencing. Tumor tissue and lymph nodes obtained by ipsilateral axillary dissection were perfused with PBS, cut into small pieces and digested using collagenase I and hyaluronidase. A purity exceeding 90% was confirmed by FACS for the sorted cell populations.

The chain is assembled from TRBV6-1 and TRBJ1-1, with the identity of the D gene unclear. The TCR comes from a female donor with breast cancer. Sequencing input: tumor-infiltrating memory CD4+ T cells sorted from the breast tumor. The intended sense of this specimen's cell subset or site label: memory CD4+ T cells, CD4+CD45RO+CD25-. The DNA sequence follows: TGTGCCAGCACTAAGAGCTTGAACACTGAAGCTTTCTTT. Translation gives CASTKSLNTEAFF.